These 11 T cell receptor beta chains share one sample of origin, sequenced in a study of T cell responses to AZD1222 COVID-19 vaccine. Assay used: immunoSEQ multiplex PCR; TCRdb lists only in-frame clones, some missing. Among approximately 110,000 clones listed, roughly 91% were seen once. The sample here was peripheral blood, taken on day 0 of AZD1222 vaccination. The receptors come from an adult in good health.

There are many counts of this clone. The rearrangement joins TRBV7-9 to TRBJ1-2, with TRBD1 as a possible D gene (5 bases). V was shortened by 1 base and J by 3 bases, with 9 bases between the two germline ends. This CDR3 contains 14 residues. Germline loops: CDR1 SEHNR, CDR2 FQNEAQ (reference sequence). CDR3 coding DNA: TGTGCCAGCAGCTTAGTTGGGGCGGACTATGGCTACACCTTC. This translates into CASSLVGADYGYTF. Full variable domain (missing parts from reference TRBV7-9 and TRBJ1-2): DTGVSQNPRHKITKRGQNVTFRCDPISEHNRLYWYRQTLGQGPEFLTYFQNEAQLEKSRLLSDRFSAERPKGSFSTLEIQRTEQGDSAMYLCASSLVGADYGYTFGSGTRLTVV.

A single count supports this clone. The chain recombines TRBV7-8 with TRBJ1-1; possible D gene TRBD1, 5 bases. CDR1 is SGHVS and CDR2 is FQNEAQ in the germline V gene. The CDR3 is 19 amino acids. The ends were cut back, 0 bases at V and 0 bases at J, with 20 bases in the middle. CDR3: CASSLAPDTGPALNTEAFF. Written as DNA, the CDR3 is TGTGCCAGCAGCTTAGCCCCGGACACGGGTCCCGCATTGAACACTGAAGCTTTCTTT.

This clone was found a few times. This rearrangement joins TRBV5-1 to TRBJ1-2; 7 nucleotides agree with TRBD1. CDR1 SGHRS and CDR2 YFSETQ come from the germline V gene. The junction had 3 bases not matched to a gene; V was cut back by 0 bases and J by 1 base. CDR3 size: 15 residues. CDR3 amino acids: CASSLAWDSNYGYTF. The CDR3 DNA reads TGCGCCAGCAGCTTGGCCTGGGACAGTAACTATGGCTACACCTTC.

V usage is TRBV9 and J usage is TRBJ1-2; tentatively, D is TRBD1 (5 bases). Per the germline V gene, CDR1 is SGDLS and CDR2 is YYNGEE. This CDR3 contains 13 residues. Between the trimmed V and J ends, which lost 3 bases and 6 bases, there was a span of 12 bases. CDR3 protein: CASSAREGNGYTF. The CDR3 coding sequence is TGTGCCAGCAGCGCCAGGGAGGGAAATGGCTACACCTTC.

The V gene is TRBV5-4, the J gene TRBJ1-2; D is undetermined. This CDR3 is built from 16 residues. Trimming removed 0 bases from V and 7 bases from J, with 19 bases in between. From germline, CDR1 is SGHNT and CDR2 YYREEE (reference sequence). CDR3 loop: CASSLGLSNLGGGYTF. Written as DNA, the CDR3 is TGTGCCAGCAGCTTGGGCCTATCCAATTTAGGCGGTGGCTACACCTTC.

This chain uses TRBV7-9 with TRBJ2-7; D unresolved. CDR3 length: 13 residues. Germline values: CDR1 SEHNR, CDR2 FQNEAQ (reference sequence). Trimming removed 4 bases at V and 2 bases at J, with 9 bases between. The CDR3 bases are TGTGCCAGCAGCTCTTGGGTACCCTACGAGCAGTACTTC. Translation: CASSSWVPYEQYF.

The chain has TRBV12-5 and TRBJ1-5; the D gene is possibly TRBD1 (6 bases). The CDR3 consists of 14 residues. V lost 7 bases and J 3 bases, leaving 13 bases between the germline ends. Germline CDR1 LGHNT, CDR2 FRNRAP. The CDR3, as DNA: TGTGCTAGTGCCGCCACAGGGAACAATCAGCCCCAGCATTTT. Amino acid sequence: CASAATGNNQPQHF. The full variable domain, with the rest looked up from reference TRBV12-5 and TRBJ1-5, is DARVTQTPRHKVTEMGQEVTMRCQPILGHNTVFWYRQTMMQGLELLAYFRNRAPLDDSGMPKDRFSAEMPDATLATLKIQPSEPRDSAVYFCASAATGNNQPQHFGDGTRLSIL.

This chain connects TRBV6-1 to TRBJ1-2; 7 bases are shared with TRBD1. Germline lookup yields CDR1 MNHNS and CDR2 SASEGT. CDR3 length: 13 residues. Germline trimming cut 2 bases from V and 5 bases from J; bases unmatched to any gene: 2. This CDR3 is CASSERGLYGYTF. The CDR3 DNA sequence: TGTGCCAGCAGTGAAAGGGGGCTATATGGCTACACCTTC.

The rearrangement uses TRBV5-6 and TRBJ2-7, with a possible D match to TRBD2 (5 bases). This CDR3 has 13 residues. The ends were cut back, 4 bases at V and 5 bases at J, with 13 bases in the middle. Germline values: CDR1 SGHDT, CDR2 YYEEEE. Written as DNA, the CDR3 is TGTGCCAGCAGCCTAGCAGGTCTCGACGAGCAGTACTTC. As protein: CASSLAGLDEQYF.

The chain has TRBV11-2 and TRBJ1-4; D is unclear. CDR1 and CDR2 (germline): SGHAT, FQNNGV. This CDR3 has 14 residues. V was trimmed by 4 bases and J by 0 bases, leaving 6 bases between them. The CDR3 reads CASSSGPTNEKLFF. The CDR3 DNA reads TGTGCCAGCAGCTCCGGTCCAACTAATGAAAAACTGTTTTTT.

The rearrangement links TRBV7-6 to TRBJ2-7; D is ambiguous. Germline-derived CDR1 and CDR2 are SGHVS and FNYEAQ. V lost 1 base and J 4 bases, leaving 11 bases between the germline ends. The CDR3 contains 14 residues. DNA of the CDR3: TGTGCCAGCAGCTTAGTGGGGTCTCGGTACGAGCAGTACTTC. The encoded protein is CASSLVGSRYEQYF. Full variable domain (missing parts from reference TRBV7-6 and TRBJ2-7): GAGVSQSPRYKVTKRGQDVALRCDPISGHVSLYWYRQALGQGPEFLTYFNYEAQQDKSGLPNDRFSAERPEGSISTLTIQRTEQRDSAMYRCASSLVGSRYEQYFGPGTRLTVT.